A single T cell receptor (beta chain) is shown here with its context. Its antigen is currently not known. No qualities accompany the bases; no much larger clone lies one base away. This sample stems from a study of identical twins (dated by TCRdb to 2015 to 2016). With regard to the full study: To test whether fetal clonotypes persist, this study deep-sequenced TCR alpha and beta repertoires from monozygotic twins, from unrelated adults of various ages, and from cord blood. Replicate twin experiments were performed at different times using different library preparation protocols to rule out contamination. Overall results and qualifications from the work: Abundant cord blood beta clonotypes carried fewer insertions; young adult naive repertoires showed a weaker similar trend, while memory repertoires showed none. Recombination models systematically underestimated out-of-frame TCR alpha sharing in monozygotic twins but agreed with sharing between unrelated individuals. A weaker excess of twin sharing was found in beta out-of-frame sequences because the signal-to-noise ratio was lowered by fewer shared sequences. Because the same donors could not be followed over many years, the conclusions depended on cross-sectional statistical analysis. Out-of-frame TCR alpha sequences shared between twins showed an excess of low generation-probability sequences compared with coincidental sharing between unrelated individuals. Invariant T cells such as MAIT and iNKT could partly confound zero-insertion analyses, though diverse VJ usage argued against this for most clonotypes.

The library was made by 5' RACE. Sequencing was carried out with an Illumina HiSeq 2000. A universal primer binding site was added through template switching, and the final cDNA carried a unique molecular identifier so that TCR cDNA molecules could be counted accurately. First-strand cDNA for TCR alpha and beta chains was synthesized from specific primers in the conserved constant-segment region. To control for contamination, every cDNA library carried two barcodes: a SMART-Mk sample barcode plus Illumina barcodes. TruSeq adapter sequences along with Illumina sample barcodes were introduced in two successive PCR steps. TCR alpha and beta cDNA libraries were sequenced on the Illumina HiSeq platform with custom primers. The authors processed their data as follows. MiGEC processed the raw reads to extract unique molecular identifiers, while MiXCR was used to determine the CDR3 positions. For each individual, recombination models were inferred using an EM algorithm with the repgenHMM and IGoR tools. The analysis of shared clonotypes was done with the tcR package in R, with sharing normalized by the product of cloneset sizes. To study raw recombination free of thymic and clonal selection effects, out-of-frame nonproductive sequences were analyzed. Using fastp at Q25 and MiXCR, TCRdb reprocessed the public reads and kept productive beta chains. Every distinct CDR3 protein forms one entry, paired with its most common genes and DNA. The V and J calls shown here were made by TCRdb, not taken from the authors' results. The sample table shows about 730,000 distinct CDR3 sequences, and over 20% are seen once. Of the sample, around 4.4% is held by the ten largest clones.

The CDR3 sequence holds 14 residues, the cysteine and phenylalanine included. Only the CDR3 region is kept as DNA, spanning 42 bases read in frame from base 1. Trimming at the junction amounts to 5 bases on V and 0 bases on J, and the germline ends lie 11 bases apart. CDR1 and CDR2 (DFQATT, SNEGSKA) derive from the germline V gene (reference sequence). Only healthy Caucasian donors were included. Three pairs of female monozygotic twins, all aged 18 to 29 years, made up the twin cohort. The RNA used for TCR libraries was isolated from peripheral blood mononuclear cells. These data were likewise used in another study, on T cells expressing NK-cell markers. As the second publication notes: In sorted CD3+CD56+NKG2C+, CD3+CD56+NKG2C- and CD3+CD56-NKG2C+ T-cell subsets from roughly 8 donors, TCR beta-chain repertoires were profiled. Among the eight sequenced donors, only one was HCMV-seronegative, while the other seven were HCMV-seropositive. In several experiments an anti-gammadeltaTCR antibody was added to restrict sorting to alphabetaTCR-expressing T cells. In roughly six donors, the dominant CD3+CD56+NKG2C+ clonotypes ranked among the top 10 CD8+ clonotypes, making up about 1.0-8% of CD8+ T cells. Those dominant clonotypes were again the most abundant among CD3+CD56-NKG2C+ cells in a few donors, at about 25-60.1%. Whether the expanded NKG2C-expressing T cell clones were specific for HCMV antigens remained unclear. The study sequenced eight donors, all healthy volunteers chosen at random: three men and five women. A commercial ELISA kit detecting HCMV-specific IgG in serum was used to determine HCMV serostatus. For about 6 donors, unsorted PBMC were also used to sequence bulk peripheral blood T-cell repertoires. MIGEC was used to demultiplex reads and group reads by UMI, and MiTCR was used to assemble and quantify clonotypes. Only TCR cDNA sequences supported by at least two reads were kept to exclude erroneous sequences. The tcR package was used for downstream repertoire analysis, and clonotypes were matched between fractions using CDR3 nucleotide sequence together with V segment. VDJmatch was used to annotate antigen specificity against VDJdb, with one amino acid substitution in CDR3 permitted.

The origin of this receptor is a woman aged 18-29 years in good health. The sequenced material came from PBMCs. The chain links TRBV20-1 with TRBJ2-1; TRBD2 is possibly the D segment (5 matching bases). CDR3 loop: CSAVYGGSYNEQFF. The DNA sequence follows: TGCAGTGCTGTCTATGGAGGCTCCTACAATGAGCAGTTCTTC.